One sample yielded the 9 T cell receptor beta chains listed below, sequenced in a study of blood T cell repertoires in COVID-19 (dated by TCRdb to the early 2020s). To prepare the library, the immunoSEQ multiplex PCR assay was applied. Sourced from immuneACCESS, this table was stored by TCRdb with only in-frame sequences that have V and J called. A share of the clones is absent; for the studies checked, an unresolved V gene accounts for under half, and the remainder has no known explanation. This sample comprises roughly 120,000 clones, more than 70% of them detected only once. 3.9% of the sample belongs to the ten largest clones. The sequencing sample was made of peripheral blood. These receptors were taken from a man aged 55 to 70 with acute or convalescent COVID-19.

This clone was recorded once. The J gene is TRBJ2-2, the V gene TRBV2; D might be TRBD1 (6 bases). V lost 6 bases and J 5 bases, leaving 10 bases between the germline ends. The V gene's germline CDR1 is SNHLY and CDR2 FYNNEI. This CDR3 has 13 amino acids. CDR3 loop: CASRGDRTGELFF. CDR3 nucleotides: TGTGCCAGCAGGGGAGACAGGACCGGGGAGCTGTTTTTT.

The J gene is TRBJ2-7, the V gene TRBV4-2; 8 nucleotides align to TRBD2. The CDR3 covers 16 residues. V was clipped by 5 bases and J by 3 bases; unmatched bases: 12. Germline assignment: CDR1 LGHNA and CDR2 YNFKEQ. The CDR3 here is CASSFRSSGGDYEQYF. For the CDR3, the DNA is TGTGCCAGCAGCTTCCGCTCCAGCGGGGGAGACTACGAGCAGTACTTC.

As DNA, the CDR3 is TGTGCCAGCAGCTTAGATTTCCGGGAGAGCACAGATACGCAGTATTTT. Protein sequence: CASSLDFRESTDTQYF. The chain carries TRBV11-2 and TRBJ2-3, with D maybe TRBD2 (6 bases). This CDR3 spans 16 amino acids. V was clipped by 0 bases and J by 0 bases, with 10 bases between them. Germline V gene sequence: CDR1 SGHAT, CDR2 FQNNGV.

V and J are TRBV19 and TRBJ2-7; 7 bases are a match to TRBD2. The CDR3 totals 15 residues. CDR1 is LNHDA, CDR2 SQIVND, per germline (reference sequence). V shed 6 bases and J 4 bases; nucleotides not matched to a gene: 12. The CDR3 coding sequence is TGTGCCAGTAGCCCCACAACGGGGGGATTATACGAGCAGTACTTC. Protein product: CASSPTTGGLYEQYF.

This clone occurred a few times. The chain couples TRBV9 to TRBJ1-1; D gene unclear. CDR3 size: 14 residues. V lost 0 bases and J 4 bases, leaving 10 bases between the germline ends. CDR1 SGDLS and CDR2 YYNGEE come from the germline V gene. CDR3 nucleotides: TGTGCCAGCAGCGTAGTGGATCGGGGCACTGAAGCTTTCTTT. It is translated as CASSVVDRGTEAFF.

This chain connects TRBV15 to TRBJ2-1; TRBD1 might be the D (5 bases). V was clipped by 8 bases and J by 6 bases, with 14 bases between them. This CDR3 has 13 amino acids. Germline V CDR1 and CDR2: LNHNV, YYDKDF (reference sequence). In nucleotides, the CDR3 is TGTGCCACCGGGGCAGGGCCCCCCAATGAGCAGTTCTTC. Translation gives CATGAGPPNEQFF.

CDR3 region: CASSRLAGSAEEQFF. The CDR3, as DNA: TGTGCCAGCAGTCGACTAGCGGGAAGCGCTGAAGAGCAGTTCTTC. J is TRBJ2-1 and V is TRBV6-5; 11 positions match TRBD2. With 5 bases clipped from V and 10 bases from J, the junction kept 10 bases outside the gene matches. The CDR3 length is 15 residues. Germline V gene data show CDR1 as MNHEY and CDR2 as SVGAGI.

This clone showed up just once. This chain joins TRBV7-2 and TRBJ2-2; TRBD1 agrees at 7 bases. The CDR3 is 14 residues long. Germline assignment: CDR1 SGHTA and CDR2 FQGNSA. V lost 5 bases, J lost 8 bases, and 8 bases stayed unmatched. The CDR3, as DNA: TGTGCCAGCAGCATTTTACAGGGGTCGGGGGAGCTGTTTTTT. Its protein product is CASSILQGSGELFF.

This clone has a single count. V usage is TRBV28 and J usage is TRBJ1-2, with 8 bases matching TRBD1. The length of the CDR3 is 12 residues. Trimming took 9 bases from V and 13 from J; bases not matched to a gene: 13. Germline V gene sequence: CDR1 MDHEN, CDR2 SYDVKM. Here the CDR3 reads CASQVLGGQATF. In DNA, the CDR3 is TGTGCCAGTCAAGTTTTGGGGGGACAGGCCACCTTC.